A single sample is the source of the 24 T cell receptor beta chains below, sequenced in a study of tumor-infiltrating lymphocytes in primary liver carcinoma. Unsorted whole blood supplied the RNA, and germline DNA was extracted too. cDNA specific to TCR beta was made from 450 to 500 ng of total RNA, with a constant-region primer employed for priming. For TCR beta, libraries were produced by three nested multiplex PCR rounds using slightly modified ARM-PCR. TRBV1-TRBV30 forward primers paired with a C-beta reverse primer were used in the first two PCR rounds, which ran about 11 cycles each. TCRdb used MiXCR to reprocess the multiplex PCR reads, holding one entry per CDR3 protein. The repertoire holds 300,000 to 350,000 distinct CDR3 sequences, approximately 64% seen once, with about 6.3% in the top ten. The sequencing input was peripheral blood. The receptors were gathered from a middle-aged man with primary liver carcinoma and hepatitis B virus infection.

This clonotype was seen at least ten times. The chain is built from TRBV29-1 and TRBJ1-1; D not resolved. Between the trimmed V and J ends, which lost 0 bases and 0 bases, there was a span of 5 bases. Germline-derived CDR1 and CDR2 are SQVTM and ANQGSEA. This CDR3 region has 13 residues. The CDR3 sequence is CSVEDSLNTEAFF. As DNA, the CDR3 is TGCAGCGTTGAAGACTCGTTGAACACTGAAGCTTTCTTT.

This clonotype was counted at least ten times. The rearrangement joins TRBV6-1 to TRBJ2-6, with D uncertain. The V end was cut by 2 bases, the J end by 0 bases, with 14 bases between. From germline, CDR1 is MNHNS and CDR2 SASEGT. The CDR3 sequence is 18 residues long. The DNA of the CDR3 is TGTGCCAGCAGTGAAACATGGATCGCCCGCTCTGGGGCCAACGTCCTGACTTTC. Amino acids: CASSETWIARSGANVLTF.

This clonotype was counted many times. The chain links TRBV6-5 to TRBJ2-1; 7 bases are a match to TRBD2. The V and J ends lost 4 bases and 5 bases, in that order; junction bases with no gene match: 2. The germline CDR1 and CDR2 sequences are MNHEY and SVGAGI. CDR3 length equals 13 residues. CDR3 coding DNA: TGTGCCAGCAGTTTCGGGACTAACAATGAGCAGTTCTTC. Amino acids: CASSFGTNNEQFF.

V is TRBV28 and J is TRBJ1-5; D call uncertain. The CDR3 loop spans 14 amino acids. The ends were cut back, 6 bases at V and 0 bases at J, with 9 bases in the middle. From germline, CDR1 is MDHEN and CDR2 SYDVKM. The CDR3 loop is CASRTAYSNQPQHF. The CDR3 DNA is TGTGCCAGCAGGACGGCATATAGCAATCAGCCCCAGCATTTT.

For this clonotype: One junction end does not reproduce the germline sequence, and a read error may be involved. The V call is TRBV6-2 or TRBV6-3, the J call TRBJ2-5, with 8 bases matching TRBD2. The CDR3 is 12 amino acids. Germline V gene sequence: CDR1 MNHEY, CDR2 SVGEGT. This chain's CDR3 is CASCYKRETQYF. The CDR3 nucleotides are TGTGCCAGCTGTTACAAGCGGGAGACTCAGTACTTC.

The chain carries TRBV29-1 and TRBJ2-1, with 8 nucleotides matching TRBD2. The CDR3 is made up of 14 amino acids. Trimming took 6 bases from V and 15 from J; bases not matched to a gene: 19. CDR1 and CDR2 from the germline V gene are SQVTM and ANQGSEA. The CDR3 region is CSVGAGGSYNKRFF. In nucleotides, the CDR3 is TGCAGCGTAGGGGCGGGGGGCTCCTACAATAAGCGGTTCTTC.

This clonotype has only a few counts. The CDR3 end shows no conserved phenylalanine or tryptophan, and so a read error is likely. The rearrangement links TRBV10-2 to TRBJ1-4, with TRBD1 as a possible D gene (5 bases). CDR3 length equals 15 residues. The V gene lost 2 bases and the J gene lost 8 bases, with 15 bases spanning the gap. Germline V gene data show CDR1 as WSHSY and CDR2 as SAAADI. The CDR3 coding sequence is TGCGCCAGCAGTGAGGGATGGGGCAGCAGAGAAAAACTGTTTCTT. Amino acids: CASSEGWGSREKLFL.

This clonotype came up a few times. The genes are TRBV12-3 or TRBV12-4 and TRBJ2-3, with unresolved D. V was trimmed by 5 bases and J by 0 bases, leaving 12 bases between them. CDR3 length: 15 amino acids. As DNA, the CDR3 is TGTGCCAGCAGTCAAGAACATCTTAGCACAGATACGCAGTATTTT. Amino acid sequence: CASSQEHLSTDTQYF.

Turning to this clonotype: A read error may account for a junction end that differs from germline. The rearrangement uses TRBV12-3 or TRBV12-4 and TRBJ2-5, with 10 bases fitting TRBD1. The CDR3 is made up of 13 amino acids. In nucleotides, the CDR3 is TGTGCCGGCAGCGAGACAGGGGGCGAGACCCAGTACTTC. Translated: CAGSETGGETQYF.

Notes on this clonotype: It may be a read error: a sequence one base away is much more abundant. The chain employs TRBV12-3 or TRBV12-4 and TRBJ1-1; TRBD1 agrees at 9 bases. The CDR3 runs 15 residues. With 5 bases clipped from V and 4 bases from J, the junction kept 8 bases outside the gene matches. In DNA form, the CDR3 reads TGTGCCAGCAGTACCCGGGACAGGGAAGGCACTGAAGCTTTCTTT. As protein: CASSTRDREGTEAFF.

For this clonotype: One end of the junction is discordant with germline, which a read error may explain. The chain joins TRBV11-3 to TRBJ2-7; no definite D call. In germline, CDR1 is SGHNT, CDR2 YENEEA. The CDR3 is 15 residues long. Here the CDR3 DNA reads TGTGTCAGCAGCTTAGTGAGACCAGCTTCCTACGAGCAGTACTTC. The encoded protein is CVSSLVRPASYEQYF.

The gene calls are TRBV24-1 and TRBJ2-1; 13 bases are a match to TRBD2. The CDR3 length is 16 residues. From germline, CDR1 is KGHDR and CDR2 SFDVKD. V dropped 2 bases and J dropped 7; count of bases not matched to a gene: 4. The CDR3 spells CATSDYGLAGVNEQFF. CDR3 in DNA: TGTGCCACCAGTGATTATGGACTAGCGGGAGTAAATGAGCAGTTCTTC.

Concerning this clonotype itself: This CDR3 is missing its conserved last phenylalanine or tryptophan, likely due to a read error. The V and J genes are TRBV11-2 and TRBJ2-2; D assignment may be TRBD1 or TRBD2 (5 bases each). The ends were cut back, 6 bases at V and 1 base at J, with 12 bases in the middle. This CDR3 comprises 15 residues. Germline CDR1 and CDR2: SGHAT and FQNNGV. The CDR3 nucleotides are TGTGCCAGCAGTTTATGGGACCTGAACACCGGGGAGCTGTTTATT. Encoded protein: CASSLWDLNTGELFI.

Comments on this clonotype: Being one base from a much bigger clone, this may be a read error. This rearrangement joins TRBV10-3 to TRBJ2-1, with a possible D match to TRBD1 (6 bases). Deletions cut 8 bases from V and 8 bases from J, with 16 bases between. CDR1 ENHRY and CDR2 SYGVKD come from the germline V gene. The CDR3 length is 13 residues. This CDR3 is CAIAGDRRHEQFF. CDR3 DNA sequence: TGTGCCATCGCAGGGGACCGTAGGCATGAGCAGTTCTTC.

Notes on this clonotype: No conserved phenylalanine or tryptophan is present at the end of the CDR3, so a read error is the likely explanation. The V and J genes are TRBV12-3 or TRBV12-4 and TRBJ1-4; 9 positions agree with TRBD1. This CDR3 has 12 amino acids. V lost 9 bases to trimming and J lost 5 bases; unmatched junction nucleotides: 1. The CDR3, as DNA: TGTGCCAGAGGGACAGGGAATGAAAAACTGTTTTTA. It is translated as CARGTGNEKLFL.

The rearrangement joins TRBV5-4 to TRBJ1-4, with TRBD1 matching 9 bases. This CDR3 has 15 amino acids. CDR1 and CDR2 from the germline V gene are SGHNT and YYREEE (reference sequence). The trim removed 4 bases at V and 5 bases at J, leaving 6 bases unmatched. In nucleotides, the CDR3 is TGTGCCAGCAGCACGGCCGGGACAGGGAATGAAAAACTGTTTTTT. As protein: CASSTAGTGNEKLFF.

This clonotype is a singleton in its sample. A much larger clone differs from this one at a single base, so this may be a read error. The chain joins TRBV6-1 to TRBJ1-5; D remains unclear. The V gene's germline CDR1 is MNHNS and CDR2 SASEGT. This CDR3 is 13 amino acids long. The CDR3 sequence is CVSRFMSNQPQHF. DNA for the CDR3: TGTGTCAGCAGATTCATGAGCAATCAGCCCCAGCATTTT.

The chain uses TRBV5-6 and TRBJ2-4, with D tentatively TRBD2 (7 bases). The CDR3 has 15 residues. Germline V gene lookup returns CDR1 SGHDT and CDR2 YYEEEE. The ends were cut back, 1 base at V and 2 bases at J, with 10 bases in the middle. This chain's CDR3 is CASSLFGGPKNIQYF. The CDR3 DNA sequence: TGTGCCAGCAGCTTGTTCGGGGGGCCCAAAAACATTCAGTACTTC.

Comments on this clonotype: The conserved closing phenylalanine or tryptophan is absent in this CDR3, likely reflecting a read error. The J gene is TRBJ2-3, the V gene TRBV5-1; unclear D gene. V lost 0 bases and J lost 6, with 5 bases in between. Germline V gene sequence: CDR1 SGHRS, CDR2 YFSETQ. The CDR3 runs to 12 residues. The CDR3 DNA reads TGCGCCAGCAGCTTGGATGCCGATACGCAGTATGTT. Its protein product is CASSLDADTQYV.

The chain links TRBV5-4 to TRBJ2-3; TRBD2 is a possible D gene (5 bases). This CDR3 has 14 amino acids. Trimming pared 0 bases from V and 5 bases from J, leaving 10 bases between. The V gene's germline CDR1 is SGHNT and CDR2 YYREEE (reference sequence). The CDR3 region has the DNA TGTGCCAGCAGCTTGGAGATAGGGAGAGATACGCAGTATTTT. Encoded protein: CASSLEIGRDTQYF.

About this clonotype itself: A junction end diverges from the germline sequence, so it may reflect a read error. The chain joins TRBV6-5 to TRBJ2-5; 7 bases align to TRBD1. The CDR3 runs 14 residues. Germline V gene lookup returns CDR1 MNHEY and CDR2 SVGAGI. This CDR3 is CASSYMGQQESQYF. CDR3 DNA: TGTGCCAGCAGTTACATGGGACAGCAAGAGAGCCAGTACTTC.

As to this clonotype: A much larger clonotype is one base distant, so this may be a read error. This chain joins TRBV6-5 and TRBJ2-1, with a tentative D call TRBD2 (6 bases). The CDR3 has 16 residues. The germline V gene encodes CDR1 MNHEY and CDR2 SVGAGI. V lost 1 base to trimming and J lost 4 bases, with 14 bases between them. CDR3 sequence (DNA): TGTGCCAGCAGTTACTTACCTCTTCGGGGGTACAATGAGCAGTTCTTC. It specifies CASSYLPLRGYNEQFF.

On this clonotype: One end of the junction fails to match germline, which may point to a read error. The rearrangement links TRBV7-9 to TRBJ1-1, with a weak D call TRBD1 (5 bases). The CDR3 extends over 11 amino acids. From germline, CDR1 is SEHNR and CDR2 FQNEAQ (reference sequence). Here the CDR3 reads CASGLGPEAFF. The DNA of the CDR3 is TGTGCCAGCGGCTTGGGACCTGAAGCTTTCTTT.

Note on this clonotype: This sequence may be a read error, since a much larger clone differs from it by one base. J is TRBJ1-3 and V is TRBV12-3 or TRBV12-4, with no clear D. The CDR3 runs 13 residues. CDR3 sequence reads: CASSPFGGNTMYF. The CDR3, as DNA: TGTGCCAGCAGTCCCTTCGGCGGAAACACCATGTATTTT.